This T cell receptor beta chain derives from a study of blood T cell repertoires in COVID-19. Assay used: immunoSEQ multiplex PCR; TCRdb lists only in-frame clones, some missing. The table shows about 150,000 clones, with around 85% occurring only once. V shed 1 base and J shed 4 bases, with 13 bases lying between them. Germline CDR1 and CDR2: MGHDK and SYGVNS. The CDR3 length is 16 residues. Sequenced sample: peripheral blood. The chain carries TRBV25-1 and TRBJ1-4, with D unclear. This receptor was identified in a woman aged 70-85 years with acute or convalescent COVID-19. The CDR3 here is CASSELMTSLNEKLFF. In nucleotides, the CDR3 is TGTGCCAGCAGTGAATTAATGACAAGCCTTAATGAAAAACTGTTTTTT.